By frequency in the sample, the clone carrying this T cell receptor beta chain is medium-sized. Its antigen is currently unknown. One entry per CDR3 protein results from TCRdb running MiXCR on the 5' RACE reads. The data show several thousand distinct CDR3 sequences, with 5.4% seen just once and less than 25% held by the top ten. Time point meaning: sample taken at primary tumor resection. The length of the CDR3 is 15 residues. Germline-derived CDR1 and CDR2 are MNHNS and SASEGT. Trimming took off 8 bases at V and 7 bases at J, with 23 bases between the two ends. This record comes from a study of spatial heterogeneity in lung cancer. Findings and caveats of the study: Tumor mutation count correlated with how many alpha and beta TCRs expanded intratumorally.

This receptor was obtained from a male donor with early-stage non-small cell lung cancer. The V call is TRBV6-1, the J call TRBJ1-2, with D tentatively TRBD1 (6 bases). Sequencing was performed on lung tumor tissue, taken at surgery. In DNA, the CDR3 is TGTGCCAGCCGGGTACAGGGAGTTGGGGAAATTGGCTACACCTTC. This codes for CASRVQGVGEIGYTF.